These 7 T cell receptor beta chains were all obtained from the same sample, sequenced in a study of blood T cell repertoires in COVID-19. Clones were read by immunoSEQ multiplex PCR, and TCRdb kept only the in-frame ones, dropping some. The sample contains roughly 340,000 clones, 87% of which appear only once. What was sequenced was PBMCs or T cells enriched from blood (not recorded which). The origin of the receptors is a man between 40 and 49 years old in a cohort exposed to, infected with or recovered from COVID-19 (not recorded which).

This rearrangement joins TRBV4-2 to TRBJ2-1; D is perhaps TRBD2 (5 bases). CDR3 length: 23 amino acids. Looked up from germline, CDR1 is LGHNA and CDR2 is YNFKEQ. Trimming removed 7 bases at V and 1 base at J, with 38 bases between. CDR3: CASTHSGQPVAGRTQVSYNEQFF. The CDR3, as DNA: TGTGCCAGCACCCATTCCGGGCAGCCCGTCGCGGGCAGAACACAAGTGTCCTACAATGAGCAGTTCTTC.

Here the CDR3 DNA reads TGTGCCAGCAGTTACTCCTCGGACAGGAACACTGAAGCTTTCTTT. This codes for CASSYSSDRNTEAFF. The rearrangement links TRBV6-5 to TRBJ1-1; D is possibly TRBD1 (6 bases). The ends were cut back, 0 bases at V and 1 base at J, with 9 bases in the middle. The CDR3 length is 15 residues. Germline-derived CDR1 and CDR2 are MNHEY and SVGAGI.

A word on this clone: The same CDR3 arises from other DNA sequences in this sample as well. The chain uses TRBV18 and TRBJ1-3; weak D call: TRBD1 (6 bases). The germline V gene has CDR1 KGHSH and CDR2 LQKENI. CDR3 size: 15 residues. With 6 bases removed from V and 1 base from J, the gap between germline ends came to 13 bases. This chain's CDR3 is CASSPTQGSGNTIYF. The DNA of the CDR3 is TGTGCCAGCTCGCCTACACAGGGATCTGGAAACACCATATATTTT. The variable domain in full, completed from reference TRBV18 and TRBJ1-3, reads NAGVMQNPRHLVRRRGQEARLRCSPMKGHSHVYWYRQLPEEGLKFMVYLQKENIIDESGMPKERFSAEFPKEGPSILRIQQVVRGDSAAYFCASSPTQGSGNTIYFGEGSWLTVV.

In nucleotides, the CDR3 is TGTGCCAGGGAGGACGGCGGGAGGTATGGCTACACCTTC. This encodes CAREDGGRYGYTF. This chain joins TRBV21-1 and TRBJ1-2. TRBV21-1 is designated a pseudogene. The CDR3 has 13 amino acids.

This clone has a single count. V and J are TRBV5-4 and TRBJ2-5, with 7 bases fitting TRBD1. Trimming removed 5 bases from V and 1 base from J; junction bases left unmatched: 11. Germline CDR1 reads SGHNT; CDR2 reads YYREEE (reference sequence). There are 16 residues in the CDR3. CDR3 bases: TGTGCCAGCAGTCCAGGGACAGACAGGCGCCAAGAGACCCAGTACTTC. Encoded protein: CASSPGTDRRQETQYF.

This chain joins TRBV5-1 and TRBJ2-3; 14 bases align to TRBD2. The CDR3 length is 18 residues. CDR1 is SGHRS, CDR2 YFSETQ, per germline. Trimming cost V 4 bases and J 0 bases; bases outside gene matches: 7. CDR3 region: CASSLGLAGETSTDTQYF. In nucleotides, the CDR3 is TGCGCCAGCAGCCTGGGACTAGCGGGAGAGACTAGCACAGATACGCAGTATTTT.

This chain uses TRBV9 with TRBJ2-1, with 11 bases lining up with TRBD2. V shed 2 bases and J 2 bases; nucleotides not matched to a gene: 15. The CDR3 sequence is 20 residues long. Germline CDR1 and CDR2: SGDLS and YYNGEE. The CDR3 protein is CASSVDHYVAGGKTYNEQFF. CDR3 in DNA: TGTGCCAGCAGCGTCGACCACTACGTAGCGGGAGGGAAAACCTACAATGAGCAGTTCTTC.